These T cell receptor beta chains were read from a single sample in a study of beta chain features in type 1 diabetes. Method: immunoSEQ multiplex PCR; TCRdb's copy keeps in-frame clones and lacks some. This sample has approximately 250,000 clones, with around 16% found just once. Sequenced input: naive CD4+ T cells from blood. The receptors shown here come from a man aged 25 to 40 with type 1 diabetes. The CDR3 runs from the conserved cysteine through the conserved F or W. The D gene is left open where the match is weak. Not all rows give a size; the values are once, few, many and, for expanded clones, a class.

cdr3_aa	cdr3_nt	d_call	v_call	j_call	clone_size
CASSPLGRGFYEQYF	TGTGCCAGCAGCCCCCTGGGCAGGGGATTCTACGAGCAGTACTTC	NA	TRBV9	TRBJ2-7	few
CASSEGGGEETQYF	TGTGCCAGCAGTGAAGGAGGGGGCGAAGAGACCCAGTACTTC	NA	TRBV25-1	TRBJ2-5	NA
CAGATDEQFF	TGTGCCGGAGCGACCGATGAGCAGTTCTTC	NA	TRBV7-9	TRBJ2-1	NA
CASSDFGTARTDTQYF	TGCGCCAGCAGTGACTTCGGGACAGCAAGAACAGATACGCAGTATTTT	TRBD1	TRBV10-2	TRBJ2-3	NA
CASRRPDSSYEQYF	TGTGCCAGCAGGCGTCCCGACAGCTCCTACGAGCAGTACTTC	NA	TRBV7-2	TRBJ2-7	few
CSVGGGEETQYF	TGCAGCGTTGGGGGAGGGGAAGAGACCCAGTACTTC	TRBD2	TRBV29-1	TRBJ2-5	NA
CATSRDVTPGFF	TGTGCCACCAGCAGAGACGTCACCCCGGGGTTCTTC	NA	TRBV15	TRBJ2-1	few
CASSRRTGGFVFF	TGTGCCAGCAGCCGGAGGACAGGGGGTTTTGTGTTCTTC	TRBD1	TRBV7-9	TRBJ2-1	NA
CASSSSRAGGGTQYF	TGTGCCAGCAGCTCCTCACGGGCAGGGGGCGGGACCCAGTACTTC	TRBD1	TRBV7-2	TRBJ2-5	few
CSVRQGVSNVLTF	TGCAGCGTTCGACAGGGTGTCTCCAACGTCCTGACTTTC	TRBD1	TRBV29-1	TRBJ2-6	NA
CASSLAVREAFF	TGTGCCAGCAGCTTGGCGGTCAGAGAAGCTTTCTTT	NA	TRBV5-6	TRBJ1-1	NA
CASSLPGTGVNIQYF	TGTGCCAGCAGTTTACCGGGGACAGGGGTGAACATTCAGTACTTC	TRBD1	TRBV28	TRBJ2-4	NA
CASSQDYGAHNEQFF	TGTGCCAGCAGCCAGGACTACGGGGCACACAATGAGCAGTTCTTC	NA	TRBV7-9	TRBJ2-1	few
CASSRRTSGNYNEQFF	TGTGCCAGCAGCCGGAGGACTAGCGGGAACTACAATGAGCAGTTCTTC	TRBD2	TRBV4-2	TRBJ2-1	few
CASSLSGRLTDTQYF	TGTGCCAGCAGCCTTTCGGGCAGACTCACAGATACGCAGTATTTT	NA	TRBV6-5	TRBJ2-3	few
CASSLNQETQYF	TGTGCCAGCAGCTTAAACCAAGAGACCCAGTACTTC	NA	TRBV7-9	TRBJ2-5	NA
CAWSVSRGTGELFF	TGTGCCTGGAGTGTGTCCAGGGGCACCGGGGAGCTGTTTTTT	NA	TRBV30	TRBJ2-2	NA
CASSLAAPDNEQFF	TGTGCCAGCAGCTTAGCCGCTCCAGACAATGAGCAGTTCTTC	NA	TRBV7-9	TRBJ2-1	NA
CASRDSPTDTQYF	TGCGCCAGCAGGGACTCCCCCACAGATACGCAGTATTTT	NA	TRBV5-1	TRBJ2-3	NA
CASSTAGTSSYEQYF	TGTGCCAGCAGCACCGCCGGGACGTCCTCCTACGAGCAGTACTTC	NA	TRBV11-2	TRBJ2-7	NA
CASSSPTGTNEKLFF	TGTGCCAGCAGTTCTCCGACAGGGACTAATGAAAAACTGTTTTTT	TRBD1	TRBV28	TRBJ1-4	NA
CSVGGTVYGYTF	TGCAGCGTTGGAGGGACAGTTTATGGCTACACCTTC	TRBD1	TRBV29-1	TRBJ1-2	NA
CASSTAVGTADTQYF	TGTGCCAGCAGTACAGCGGTGGGGACCGCAGATACGCAGTATTTT	NA	TRBV28	TRBJ2-3	NA
CASSPLGLAGAKNIQYF	TGTGCCAGCAGTCCCCTCGGACTAGCGGGAGCCAAAAACATTCAGTACTTC	TRBD2	TRBV28	TRBJ2-4	NA
CASSPLSGEQYF	TGTGCCAGCAGTCCCCTTAGTGGCGAGCAGTACTTC	NA	TRBV6-5	TRBJ2-7	NA
CASSFGPSTDTQYF	TGCGCCAGCAGCTTTGGACCAAGCACAGATACGCAGTATTTT	NA	TRBV5-1	TRBJ2-3	NA
CSVSRLVQQETQYF	TGCAGCGTTTCCCGACTAGTCCAACAAGAGACCCAGTACTTC	NA	TRBV29-1	TRBJ2-5	few